Detailed here is one T cell receptor beta chain. What it binds is unknown. With duration under 3 months, ophthalmopathy was active: Clinical Activity Score at least 3, NOSPECS at least 4. This specimen belongs to a study of T cells in Graves' hyperthyroidism and ophthalmopathy. TCR beta CDR3 regions were amplified from RNA transcripts. The TCR CDR3 first-round RT-PCR relied on the HTBI primer set. TCRdb reprocessed the multiplex PCR reads with MiXCR, giving one entry per CDR3 protein. The sample has about half a million distinct CDR3 sequences, 20% to 25% seen once. Deletions cut 0 bases from V and 5 bases from J, with 17 bases between. This CDR3 comprises 16 residues. Germline V gene sequence: CDR1 SGHNT, CDR2 YYREEE (reference sequence). Overall study findings and caveats: Through a model of 13 V-J features, ophthalmopathy was separated from stable hyperthyroidism.

This chain links TRBV5-4 with TRBJ1-2; a possible D gene is TRBD1 (6 bases). Specimen: blood. The receptor was isolated from a woman in her 70s with Graves' ophthalmopathy. The DNA for the CDR3 is TGTGCCAGCAGCTTGGCGGGCAGGGGAAAGGGGTATGGCTACACCTTC. Its protein product is CASSLAGRGKGYGYTF.